This TCR beta chain derives from a study of CD8 T cells in Susac syndrome. Study results and limitations: Clonal expansion was missing from Susac syndrome CD4+ T cell repertoires.

With regard to this clonotype: Antigen unknown.

Random hexamers were used to reverse transcribe the RNA input (roughly 0.5 to 1 ug). TCRdb recomputed calls from the immunoSEQ multiplex PCR reads with MiXCR, one row per CDR3 protein. Among some 96,000 distinct CDR3 sequences listed, about 95% were seen once. Negative isolation yielded the CD8+ and CD4+ T cells, while FACS enriched the TEMRA cells. Germline CDR1 and CDR2: DFQATT and SNEGSKA (reference sequence). This CDR3 has 12 residues. V lost 5 bases, J lost 1 base, and 8 bases lay in between. The clonotype was recovered from a human donor with Susac syndrome. Sequencing was carried out using CD4+ T cells from PBMCs. The genes are TRBV20-1 and TRBJ1-1; D is unclear. The CDR3 here is CSAEVQNTEAFF. The CDR3 nucleotides are TGCAGTGCTGAAGTCCAGAACACTGAAGCTTTCTTT.